This T cell receptor beta chain comes out of a study of T cells in Graves' hyperthyroidism and ophthalmopathy. Study details: Peripheral blood specimens were obtained at initial diagnosis, prior to any treatment. Study-level points and caveats: Ophthalmopathy, as predicted by the model, came a median around 6 months after the prediction.

Of note for this clonotype: What it binds is unknown.

Among the patients, aged 18 to 65, hyperthyroidism was newly diagnosed and had lasted under 2 months. Amplified regions were TCR beta CDR3 sequences from RNA transcripts. HTBI primers were used for first-round RT-PCR of the TCR CDR3. MiXCR, run by TCRdb on the multiplex PCR reads, gives a single entry per CDR3 protein. The sample includes approximately 710,000 distinct CDR3 sequences, roughly 17% of them seen just once. Between the trimmed V and J ends, which lost 3 bases and 2 bases, there was a span of 14 bases. The CDR3 consists of 15 residues. CDR1 and CDR2 (germline): SGHTA, FQGNSA. The sequenced material came from blood. The origin of this receptor is a man in his fifties with Graves' hyperthyroidism. V and J are TRBV7-2 and TRBJ2-7; D tentatively fits TRBD1 or TRBD2 (5 bases each). The CDR3 region is CASSFRDGGTYEQYF. The CDR3 DNA is TGTGCCAGCAGCTTCCGGGACGGTGGGACCTACGAGCAGTACTTC.